This is a list of T cell receptor beta chains from one sample in a study of cytomegalovirus exposure and HLA in healthy donors. Method: immunoSEQ multiplex PCR; TCRdb's copy keeps in-frame clones and lacks some. Of about 200,000 clones listed, 75% to 85% are singletons. Sequenced sample: PBMCs. These receptors came from a woman between 50 and 59 years old in good health and CMV-seropositive. The CDR3 runs from the conserved cysteine through the conserved F or W. Fields, in order: V gene, D gene, J gene, clone size, CDR3 protein, CDR3 DNA. The D gene is left open where the match is weak. Size tells how often a clone was seen (once, few, many) or the class of an expanded clone, and some rows leave it out.

>TRBV4-3|TRBD1|TRBJ2-2|-
CASSHGDRENTGELFF
TGCGCCAGCAGCCATGGGGACAGGGAGAACACCGGGGAGCTGTTTTTT
>TRBV2|-|TRBJ1-1|-
CASSGSGAKNTEAFF
TGTGCCAGCAGTGGCTCAGGGGCTAAGAACACTGAAGCTTTCTTT
>TRBV5-1|-|TRBJ2-3|once
CASSLPGVPTDTQYF
TGCGCCAGCAGCTTGCCCGGGGTCCCCACAGATACGCAGTATTTT
>TRBV13|TRBD2|TRBJ2-7|-
CASSLGFTGTSGPHNEQYF
TGTGCCAGCAGCTTAGGATTTACCGGGACTAGCGGGCCGCACAACGAGCAGTACTTC
>TRBV7-9|TRBD1|TRBJ1-5|once
CSSSLGAGTGFDQPQHF
TGTTCCAGCAGCTTAGGGGCCGGGACAGGGTTTGATCAGCCCCAGCATTTT
>TRBV7-9|TRBD1|TRBJ2-1|-
CSRSAIQGAGNEQFF
TGTTCCAGATCGGCGATACAGGGGGCGGGTAATGAGCAGTTCTTC
>TRBV29-1|-|TRBJ1-1|-
CSVDRQSTEAFF
TGCAGCGTGGACAGACAGTCAACTGAAGCTTTCTTT
>TRBV9|TRBD2|TRBJ2-3|-
CASSVGGGYTDTQYF
TGTGCCAGCAGCGTAGGCGGGGGGTACACAGATACGCAGTATTTT
>TRBV10-3|-|TRBJ2-7|-
CAIRNSPSSCEQYF
TGTGCCATCAGGAACTCCCCGAGCTCCTGCGAGCAGTACTTC
>TRBV5-1|-|TRBJ1-5|-
CASSAQGSSNQPQHF
TGCGCCAGCAGCGCTCAGGGTTCTAGCAATCAGCCCCAGCATTTT
>TRBV5-6|-|TRBJ1-2|-
CASSDNYGQNYNGYTF
TGTGCCAGCAGCGACAACTATGGACAGAACTATAATGGCTACACCTTC
>TRBV4-1|-|TRBJ2-2|-
CASSPSPFGRGAQSGELFF
TGCGCCAGCAGCCCATCTCCCTTTGGGCGTGGGGCGCAGTCCGGGGAGCTGTTTTTT
>TRBV30|TRBD2|TRBJ2-1|once
CAWSELGLAGAEQFF
TGTGCCTGGAGTGAATTAGGTCTAGCGGGAGCCGAGCAGTTCTTC
>TRBV7-9|-|TRBJ1-2|-
CASSFDRNYGYTF
TGTGCCAGCAGCTTTGACAGGAACTATGGCTACACCTTC
>TRBV10-1|-|TRBJ2-7|-
CASRRQGGSYEQYF
TGCGCCAGCCGACGACAGGGAGGTTCCTACGAGCAGTACTTC
>TRBV5-4|TRBD1|TRBJ2-7|-
CASSPGDRVVEQYF
TGTGCCAGCAGCCCAGGGGACAGGGTGGTCGAGCAGTACTTC
>TRBV7-9|TRBD1|TRBJ1-1|-
CASSLRGGQESEAFF
TGTGCCAGCAGCTTAAGGGGGGGACAGGAGAGTGAAGCTTTCTTT
>TRBV13|TRBD2|TRBJ2-3|few
CASSPWGRGGMDTQYF
TGTGCCAGCAGCCCTTGGGGTCGGGGGGGAATGGATACGCAGTATTTT
>TRBV7-2|-|TRBJ1-6|-
CASSPGLHRENGSPLHF
TGTGCCAGCAGCCCGGGCCTACACAGGGAGAATGGGTCACCCCTCCACTTT
>TRBV6-6|-|TRBJ1-1|-
CASIRGNTEAFF
TGTGCCAGCATTAGGGGGAACACTGAAGCTTTCTTT
>TRBV28|-|TRBJ2-7|once
CASKGSVSYEQYF
TGTGCCAGCAAGGGGTCGGTCTCCTACGAGCAGTACTTC
>TRBV7-9|-|TRBJ2-1|-
CSSSLSGGAPLEQFF
TGTTCCAGCAGCCTTTCCGGCGGGGCCCCCCTAGAGCAGTTCTTC
>TRBV10-3|TRBD2|TRBJ2-7|-
CAISPGTSGSYEQYF
TGTGCCATCAGTCCCGGGACTAGCGGGAGCTACGAGCAGTACTTC
>TRBV18|-|TRBJ2-1|few
CASSPRVSLDNEQFF
TGTGCCAGCTCACCACGAGTCAGCCTAGACAATGAGCAGTTCTTC
>TRBV6-5|TRBD1|TRBJ2-7|-
CASRKQGAGEQYF
TGTGCCAGCAGGAAACAGGGGGCGGGCGAGCAGTACTTC
>TRBV19|TRBD2|TRBJ2-3|-
CASSIGGLARTDTQYF
TGTGCCAGTAGTATAGGGGGACTAGCGCGCACAGATACGCAGTATTTT
>TRBV4-1|TRBD2|TRBJ2-3|-
CASSQDRTSGLSTDTQYF
TGCGCCAGCAGCCAAGATCGGACTAGCGGCCTCAGCACAGATACGCAGTATTTT
>TRBV5-1|-|TRBJ1-3|-
CASSLGGPGNTIYF
TGCGCCAGCAGCTTGGGGGGGCCTGGAAACACCATATATTTT
>TRBV28|-|TRBJ1-6|few
CASSLRGSPLHF
TGTGCCAGCAGTTTAAGGGGTTCACCCCTCCACTTT
>TRBV6-1|-|TRBJ2-2|-
CASSSPGYGELFF
TGTGCCAGCAGTTCCCCGGGGTACGGGGAGCTGTTTTTT
>TRBV28|-|TRBJ2-7|few
CASTPAGRSSYEQYF
TGTGCCAGCACCCCTGCGGGGCGGAGCTCCTACGAGCAGTACTTC
>TRBV18|-|TRBJ1-4|-
CASSLGRERVELFF
TGTGCCAGCTCCCTTGGACGGGAGCGGGTGGAACTGTTTTTT
>TRBV7-2|TRBD2|TRBJ2-6|-
CASSEPWGGDSGANGLTF
TGTGCCAGCAGCGAACCTTGGGGAGGGGACTCTGGGGCCAACGGCCTGACTTTC
>TRBV9|-|TRBJ2-2|-
CASLMGADTGELFF
TGTGCCAGCTTGATGGGGGCTGACACCGGGGAGCTGTTTTTT
>TRBV9|TRBD2|TRBJ2-5|few
CASSVSRLAGGQETQYF
TGTGCCAGCAGCGTAAGCAGACTAGCGGGGGGCCAAGAGACCCAGTACTTC
>TRBV18|-|TRBJ1-1|-
CASSPPVNTEAFF
TGTGCCAGCTCACCTCCTGTGAACACTGAAGCTTTCTTT
>TRBV28|-|TRBJ1-2|-
CASSLRSYGYTF
TGTGCCAGCAGTCTTCGGAGCTATGGCTACACCTTC
>TRBV18|TRBD2|TRBJ2-3|few
CASSPPRTSGRAGDTQYF
TGTGCCAGCTCACCACCCAGGACTAGCGGGAGGGCCGGGGATACGCAGTATTTT
>TRBV19|-|TRBJ2-5|-
CASSIEGARGQETQYF
TGTGCCAGTAGTATTGAGGGGGCTCGGGGGCAAGAGACCCAGTACTTC
>TRBV20-1|-|TRBJ1-4|-
CSAGQDEKLFF
TGCAGTGCTGGACAAGATGAAAAACTGTTTTTT
>TRBV4-3|TRBD1|TRBJ2-5|-
CASSPGQGEGTQYF
TGCGCCAGCAGCCCGGGACAGGGAGAAGGAACCCAGTACTTC
>TRBV2|TRBD2|TRBJ2-4|once
CASSEEGLSGGGKQLAKNSQYF
TGTGCCAGCAGTGAAGAGGGGTTAAGCGGGGGGGGGAAGCAGCTAGCCAAAAACAGTCAGTACTTC
>TRBV6-6|TRBD2|TRBJ2-7|-
CASSRTSGTHEQYF
TGTGCCAGCAGTCGAACTAGCGGGACCCACGAGCAGTACTTC
>TRBV18|-|TRBJ1-2|-
CASSPEYQPYGYTF
TGTGCCAGCTCACCAGAGTACCAACCCTATGGCTACACCTTC
>TRBV14|TRBD2|TRBJ2-5|-
CASSHVREGGETQYF
TGTGCCAGCAGCCACGTACGGGAGGGGGGAGAGACCCAGTACTTC
>TRBV5-1|TRBD2|TRBJ2-3|-
CASSFASGKSTDTQYF
TGCGCCAGCAGCTTTGCTAGCGGGAAAAGCACAGATACGCAGTATTTT
>TRBV28|-|TRBJ2-7|once
CASSSHEQYF
TGTGCCAGCAGTTCTCACGAGCAGTACTTC
>TRBV5-1|-|TRBJ1-2|few
CASSSMEGRSHGYTF
TGCGCCAGCAGCTCGATGGAGGGGCGTTCTCATGGCTACACCTTC
>TRBV19|-|TRBJ1-5|-
CASSMMTSSSQHF
TGTGCCAGTAGTATGATGACATCCTCATCCCAGCATTTT
>TRBV18|TRBD1|TRBJ1-6|-
CASSRLTGDNSPLHF
TGTGCCAGCTCCCGATTGACAGGGGACAATTCACCCCTCCACTTT
>TRBV5-1|TRBD2|TRBJ2-7|-
CASSRAGTSGGTQYEQYF
TGCGCCAGCAGTCGGGCCGGGACTAGCGGGGGGACTCAATACGAGCAGTACTTC
>TRBV5-5|TRBD1|TRBJ2-1|-
CASRFPGQSSYNEQFF
TGTGCCAGCAGATTTCCGGGACAGAGCTCCTACAATGAGCAGTTCTTC